The rows below give T cell receptor beta chains drawn from one sample of a study of cytomegalovirus exposure and HLA in healthy donors. Assay used: immunoSEQ multiplex PCR; TCRdb lists only in-frame clones, some missing. Here the sample spans 90,000 or so clones, 78% being singletons. Material for sequencing was PBMCs. Receptors were obtained from a male donor in good health and CMV-seropositive. Both conserved end residues are part of each CDR3.

TRBV7-2	14	TRBJ2-7	CASSPGLAGYEQYF
TRBV9	15	TRBJ1-4	CASSVGRGLNEKLFF
TRBV18	14	TRBJ1-2	CASSPDRGLSGYTF
TRBV9	13	TRBJ1-1	CASSTPGGTEAFF
TRBV7-9	16	TRBJ1-1	CAGSLVWGRVNTEAFF
TRBV6-6	14	TRBJ2-7	CASSRMTSGVEQYF
TRBV30	12	TRBJ2-7	CAWGRDSYEQYF
TRBV7-9	13	TRBJ2-2	CASSKTGNGELFF
TRBV28	13	TRBJ2-7	CASSSQGAYEQYF
TRBV9	13	TRBJ1-5	CASSGRPGWAQHF
TRBV27	11	TRBJ2-7	CAVMGGLEQYF
TRBV27	12	TRBJ2-3	CASSLQGNTQYF
TRBV19	15	TRBJ1-1	CASSMGDMWNTEAFF
TRBV2	15	TRBJ1-6	CASTTRDREGSPLHF
TRBV5-1	16	TRBJ2-4	CASSKPHGTEGNIQYF
TRBV6-5	15	TRBJ1-2	CASRIFQGGYYGYTF
TRBV2	13	TRBJ2-7	CASSDASSYEQYF
TRBV10-3	15	TRBJ2-1	CAISGSQGTYNEQFF
TRBV5-1	15	TRBJ1-4	CASSWGTGIDEKLFF
TRBV30	14	TRBJ2-7	CAWSVGGGSYEQYF
TRBV19	13	TRBJ1-1	CASDTGGITEAFF
TRBV5-4	15	TRBJ2-1	CASTPALAAYNEQFF
TRBV6-4	15	TRBJ1-5	CASSDFGGSNQPQHF
TRBV5-8	18	TRBJ2-3	CASSRGNKQRGGSDTQYF
TRBV29-1	12	TRBJ2-7	CSVETDVYEQYF
TRBV5-6	17	TRBJ2-6	CASSLGTRSSGANVLTF
TRBV27	18	TRBJ2-1	CASSKAGTSGVAYNEQFF
TRBV9	15	TRBJ2-1	CASSVGGASGNEQFF
TRBV30	14	TRBJ1-6	CAWKWAGLNSPLHF
TRBV6-5	15	TRBJ1-5	CASRRHRDLDQPQHF
TRBV10-3	15	TRBJ2-5	CAISENGRAVETQYF
TRBV30	12	TRBJ1-1	CAWRTGGTEAFF
TRBV7-8	15	TRBJ2-7	CASSLAPGEYYEQYF
TRBV11-2	13	TRBJ2-7	CASSPAGVGEQYF
TRBV5-1	15	NA	CASSTGLGSSDEQYF
TRBV11-3	16	TRBJ2-2	CASSPPLGQGTGELFF
TRBV10-2	17	TRBJ1-4	CASSPRAGFATNEKLFF
TRBV15	16	TRBJ1-5	CATSATGVYSNQPQHF
TRBV10-3	14	TRBJ1-5	CAISVPGTNQPQHF
TRBV2	15	TRBJ1-6	CASSGGTGRNSPLHF
TRBV2	17	TRBJ1-1	CASTRQGARGSNTEAFF
TRBV28	12	TRBJ2-2	CASSFSYWELFF
TRBV6-5	13	TRBJ1-2	CASSYDGNYGYTF
TRBV5-4	13	TRBJ1-4	CASSLNNNEKLFF
TRBV5-3	16	TRBJ2-4	CARKVPGAGNQNIQYF
TRBV28	14	TRBJ1-5	CASSAGNGNQPQHF
TRBV5-1	13	TRBJ1-1	CASSLAVNTEAFF
TRBV5-1	15	TRBJ2-3	CASSLTSGSLDTQYF
TRBV9	13	TRBJ1-2	CASSVTENYGYTF
TRBV4-2	15	TRBJ1-6	CASSQEGRGNSPLHF
TRBV11-1	12	TRBJ2-5	CASSLSRGTQYF